This TCR beta chain was observed in a study of T cells after yellow fever vaccination. This clonotype came up many times. Germline V gene lookup returns CDR1 SGHRS and CDR2 YFSETQ. This CDR3 contains 14 residues. The V segment lost 4 bases and the J segment 3 bases; nucleotides outside the gene matches: 5. TCRdb recomputed calls from the 5' RACE reads with MiXCR, one row per CDR3 protein. The sample has about 52,000 distinct CDR3 sequences; 5% to 8.5% are singletons. The sequencing here drew on CD8+ T cells not binding an NS4B(214-222) dextramer, sorted from PBMCs, taken about 41 days after the first yellow fever vaccination. V is TRBV5-1 and J is TRBJ1-2, with 8 bases identical to TRBD1. The clonotype was recovered from a man aged 18 to 29 who received the YFV17D yellow fever vaccine. The CDR3 DNA sequence: TGCGCCAGCAGCCGGGGGACAGGCGACTATGGCTACACCTTC. Translation: CASSRGTGDYGYTF. Combining the CDR3 with reference TRBV5-1 and TRBJ1-2 gives the whole variable domain KAGVTQTPRYLIKTRGQQVTLSCSPISGHRSVSWYQQTPGQGLQFLFEYFSETQRNKGNFPGRFSGRQFSNSRSEMNVSTLELGDSALYLCASSRGTGDYGYTFGSGTRLTVV.